This TCR beta chain was identified in a study of OX40 agonist ivuxolimab in advanced cancers. Study observations and caveats: Some of the lowest clonal expansion was seen in partial responders at 0.1-3.0 mg/kg. Also showing low normalized T-cell clonal expansion were some of the nonresponders.

Germline V gene lookup returns CDR1 SGHRS and CDR2 YFSETQ. CDR3 length: 13 amino acids. Unmatched junction bases numbered 1, after V lost 0 bases and J lost 5 bases. Sequenced by immunoSEQ multiplex PCR; TCRdb stores in-frame clones only, minus some. This sample has fewer than 110,000 clones, with 80% to 95% found just once. To note about this clone: Its specificity is unknown.

The sequencing here drew on CD4+ or CD8+ T cells sorted from blood, taken in a trial of the OX40 agonist ivuxolimab. The chain recombines TRBV5-1 with TRBJ1-2; 7 bases agree with TRBD1. The sequence came from an adult with an advanced solid tumor such as melanoma, head and neck, liver or kidney cancer. CDR3 protein: CASSLEGQYGYTF. The CDR3 nucleotides are TGCGCCAGCAGCTTGGAGGGACAGTATGGCTACACCTTC.